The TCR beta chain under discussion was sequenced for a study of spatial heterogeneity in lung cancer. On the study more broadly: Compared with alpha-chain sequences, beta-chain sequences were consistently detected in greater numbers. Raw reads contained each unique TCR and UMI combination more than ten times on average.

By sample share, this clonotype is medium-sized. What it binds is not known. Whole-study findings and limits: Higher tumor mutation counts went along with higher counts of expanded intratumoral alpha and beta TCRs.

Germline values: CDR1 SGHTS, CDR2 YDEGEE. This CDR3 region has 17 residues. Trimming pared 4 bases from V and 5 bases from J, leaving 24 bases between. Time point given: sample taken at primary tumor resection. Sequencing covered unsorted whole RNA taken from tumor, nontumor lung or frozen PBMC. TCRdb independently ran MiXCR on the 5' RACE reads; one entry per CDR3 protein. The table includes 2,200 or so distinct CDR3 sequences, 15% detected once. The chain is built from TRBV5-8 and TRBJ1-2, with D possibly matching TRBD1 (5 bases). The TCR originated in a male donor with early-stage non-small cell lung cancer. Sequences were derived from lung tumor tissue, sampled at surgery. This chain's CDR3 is CASSVRDGALPVYGYTF. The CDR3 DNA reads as TGTGCCAGCAGCGTGCGGGACGGAGCGCTACCGGTATATGGCTACACCTTC.